These 27 T cell receptor beta chains originate from one sample sequenced in a study of blood T cell repertoires in COVID-19. Profiling relied on immunoSEQ multiplex PCR, and the TCRdb table lists in-frame clones only, not all of them. The sample consists of a few hundred thousand clones, approximately 91% of them appearing once. Sample: peripheral blood. These receptors all come from a man in his fifties with COVID-19, enrolled during active disease.

V usage is TRBV30 and J usage is TRBJ1-1, with D hard to call. In germline, CDR1 is GTSNPN, CDR2 SVGIG (reference sequence). CDR3 length: 13 residues. V shed 3 bases and J shed 1 base, with 9 bases lying between them. CDR3 loop: CAWRVAQNTEAFF. The CDR3 nucleotides are TGTGCCTGGAGAGTCGCACAGAACACTGAAGCTTTCTTT.

The CDR3 loop reads CASSASRRDSWRGGPPGEQFF. The DNA of the CDR3 is TGCGCCAGCAGTGCCAGCCGCAGGGACAGTTGGCGGGGGGGCCCCCCGGGTGAGCAGTTCTTC. The chain uses TRBV10-1 and TRBJ2-1; TRBD2 matches at 9 bases. CDR3 length: 21 amino acids. Germline loops: CDR1 WNHNN, CDR2 SYGVQD (reference sequence). Germline trimming cut 4 bases from V and 9 bases from J; bases unmatched to any gene: 28.

V is TRBV5-1 and J is TRBJ1-3; weak D call: TRBD1 (5 bases). The CDR3 is made up of 16 amino acids. Trimming shortened V by 0 bases and J by 4 bases, and 14 bases separated the two germline ends. Germline lookup yields CDR1 SGHRS and CDR2 YFSETQ. This CDR3 reads CASSLVGGAWGNTIYF. In DNA form, the CDR3 reads TGCGCCAGCAGCTTGGTCGGCGGGGCATGGGGAAACACCATATATTTT.

This rearrangement joins TRBV27 to TRBJ1-5; 7 bases match TRBD1. With V trimmed by 3 bases and J by 9 bases, 11 bases remained unmatched. Per germline, CDR1 MNHEY and CDR2 SMNVEV (reference sequence). The CDR3 loop spans 15 amino acids. CDR3 DNA: TGTGCCAGCAGTTTTCGTGCGGACAGGAGTTCGCCCCAGCATTTT. It is translated as CASSFRADRSSPQHF.

A note on this clone: This CDR3 is also generated by other DNA sequences in the sample. The chain carries TRBV5-6 and TRBJ2-2, with TRBD2 as a possible D gene (5 bases). Trimming cost V 0 bases and J 6 bases, with 15 bases left between them. Germline V gives CDR1 SGHDT, CDR2 YYEEEE. The CDR3 length is 16 residues. The CDR3 sequence is CASSLAGGLDAGELFF. The CDR3 DNA follows: TGTGCCAGCAGCTTGGCAGGCGGACTGGACGCCGGGGAGCTGTTTTTT. Together with reference TRBV5-6 and TRBJ2-2, the CDR3 gives the full variable domain: DAGVTQSPTHLIKTRGQQVTLRCSPKSGHDTVSWYQQALGQGPQFIFQYYEEEERQRGNFPDRFSGHQFPNYSSELNVNALLLGDSALYLCASSLAGGLDAGELFFGEGSRLTVL.

The rearrangement links TRBV11-2 to TRBJ2-5, with 10 bases that match TRBD2. Trimming at V came to 0 bases and at J to 0 bases, leaving 7 bases not matched to a gene. This CDR3 is 18 amino acids long. Germline V lookup: CDR1 SGHAT, CDR2 FQNNGV. Written as DNA, the CDR3 is TGTGCCAGCAGCTTAGATAGGGGGACTAGCGTAAACCAAGAGACCCAGTACTTC. This codes for CASSLDRGTSVNQETQYF.

The chain joins TRBV27 to TRBJ2-5; 9 bases map to TRBD1. CDR1 is MNHEY and CDR2 is SMNVEV in the germline V gene (reference sequence). Trimming took 6 bases from V and 5 from J; bases not matched to a gene: 13. The CDR3 loop spans 16 amino acids. CDR3 nucleotides: TGTGCCAGCAGGGCACAGGGGGCGCGGGGTGGGGAGACCCAGTACTTC. This encodes CASRAQGARGGETQYF.

V is TRBV4-3 and J is TRBJ2-2; D possibly corresponds to TRBD1 (5 bases). V lost 4 bases, J lost 4 bases, and 13 bases lay in between. Germline V gene data show CDR1 as LGHNA and CDR2 as YSLEER. The CDR3 runs 15 residues. The CDR3, as DNA: TGCGCCAGCAGCCGCCAGACAGAGATCACCGGGGAGCTGTTTTTT. This encodes CASSRQTEITGELFF.

The V and J genes are TRBV29-1 and TRBJ2-2, with D tentatively TRBD1 (6 bases). CDR1 and CDR2 (germline): SQVTM, ANQGSEA. V was shortened by 4 bases and J by 7 bases, with 10 bases between the two germline ends. The CDR3 runs 12 residues. CDR3 sequence (DNA): TGCAGCGTTGGTCAGGGGCACGGGGAGCTGTTTTTT. It codes for CSVGQGHGELFF.

The chain joins TRBV7-2 to TRBJ1-2, with D tentatively TRBD1 (6 bases). Trimming left V 5 bases short and J 1 base short, with 8 bases between. This CDR3 has 13 amino acids. CDR1 SGHTA and CDR2 FQGNSA come from the germline V gene. The CDR3 region is CASSPGVNYGYTF. CDR3 in DNA: TGTGCCAGCAGCCCAGGGGTTAACTATGGCTACACCTTC.

The rearrangement links TRBV6-5 to TRBJ1-5; 10 bases align to TRBD1. The V gene end was trimmed by 7 bases and the J gene end by 4 bases; junction bases not matched to a gene: 4. Germline V lookup: CDR1 MNHEY, CDR2 SVGAGI. This CDR3 comprises 14 residues. The CDR3 DNA reads TGTGCCAGCACTCCGGGACAGGGGAATCAGCCCCAGCATTTT. This encodes CASTPGQGNQPQHF.

This chain links TRBV3-1 (or the pseudogene TRBV3-2) with TRBJ2-2; the D is unclear. The CDR3 is made up of 15 amino acids. Per germline, CDR1 LGHDT and CDR2 YNNKEL (reference sequence). The ends were cut back, 0 bases at V and 3 bases at J, with 8 bases in the middle. CDR3 DNA: TGTGCCAGCAGCCAAGAGACTCGAGACACCGGGGAGCTGTTTTTT. Its protein is CASSQETRDTGELFF.

This chain links TRBV18 with TRBJ1-2; possible D gene TRBD1, 6 bases. CDR1 KGHSH and CDR2 LQKENI come from the germline V gene. CDR3 size: 13 residues. Trimming took 6 bases from V and 3 from J, leaving 11 bases between them. The CDR3 DNA follows: TGTGCCAGCTCCCAGGACAGAGACTATGGCTACACCTTC. Translation: CASSQDRDYGYTF.

DNA for the CDR3: TGTGCCATCCTAGACCGGGACAGGGGTATGAATGAGCAGTTCTTC. Residues: CAILDRDRGMNEQFF. J is TRBJ2-1 and V is TRBV10-3; TRBD1 matches at 10 bases. From germline, CDR1 is ENHRY and CDR2 SYGVKD. V dropped 8 bases and J dropped 7; count of bases not matched to a gene: 11. This CDR3 region has 15 residues.

The sample holds many counts of this clone. The chain carries TRBV27 and TRBJ1-6, with D maybe TRBD1 (5 bases). This CDR3 has 15 residues. V was pared by 6 bases and J by 5 bases, with 14 bases between. CDR1 is MNHEY and CDR2 is SMNVEV in the germline V gene (reference sequence). As DNA, the CDR3 is TGTGCCAGCAGGACAGACTGGAGCGATAATTCACCCCTCCACTTT. It encodes CASRTDWSDNSPLHF.

The J gene is TRBJ1-1, the V gene TRBV7-8; TRBD1 agrees at 7 bases. This CDR3 is built from 15 residues. Trimming at V came to 5 bases and at J to 0 bases, leaving 6 bases not matched to a gene. CDR1 is SGHVS, CDR2 FQNEAQ, per germline. The CDR3: CASSHRQGMNTEAFF. Here the CDR3 DNA reads TGTGCCAGCAGCCATCGACAGGGTATGAACACTGAAGCTTTCTTT.

The J gene is TRBJ1-6, the V gene TRBV5-6, with TRBD1 identical over 9 bases. Trimming removed 3 bases from V and 9 bases from J; junction bases left unmatched: 13. CDR3 length: 17 residues. The germline V gene has CDR1 SGHDT and CDR2 YYEEEE. CDR3: CASSSTPGQGNGSPLHF. As DNA, the CDR3 is TGTGCCAGCAGCTCTACCCCGGGACAGGGTAACGGTTCACCCCTCCACTTT.

This clone was observed a handful of times. V usage is TRBV5-1 and J usage is TRBJ2-3; 11 nucleotides match TRBD1. CDR1 and CDR2 from the germline V gene are SGHRS and YFSETQ. The J segment lost 3 bases and the V segment lost 1 base, leaving 7 bases of the junction unmatched. The CDR3 contains 17 residues. The DNA for the CDR3 is TGCGCCAGCAGCTTGACCGGGACAGGGGGGGAAACAGATACGCAGTATTTT. Translating gives CASSLTGTGGETDTQYF.

This clone occurred once. The chain joins TRBV9 to TRBJ1-1; D might be TRBD1 (6 bases). V lost 4 bases and J 5 bases, leaving 15 bases between the germline ends. Germline CDR1 reads SGDLS; CDR2 reads YYNGEE. This CDR3 spans 14 amino acids. Written as DNA, the CDR3 is TGTGCCAGCAGCTCAGGGGCAGTCGTGACTGAAGCTTTCTTT. Its translation: CASSSGAVVTEAFF.

The gene calls are TRBV5-8 and TRBJ1-1; D uncertain. The germline CDR1 and CDR2 sequences are SGHTS and YDEGEE. The CDR3 contains 16 residues. V was shortened by 4 bases and J by 10 bases, with 26 bases between the two germline ends. CDR3 sequence (DNA): TGTGCCAGCAGCATACAGTTTCGAGGTAAGAGGGTTAGAGCTTTCTTT. It translates to CASSIQFRGKRVRAFF.

V is TRBV5-4 and J is TRBJ2-7; unclear D gene. Germline-derived CDR1 and CDR2 are SGHNT and YYREEE (reference sequence). This CDR3 is built from 13 residues. The V gene lost 0 bases and the J gene lost 3 bases, with 7 bases spanning the gap. CDR3 bases: TGTGCCAGCAGCTTGGAAAGCCGCTACGAGCAGTACTTC. This encodes CASSLESRYEQYF.

This chain uses TRBV30 with TRBJ2-3; D gene uncertain. This CDR3 has 14 amino acids. The V and J ends lost 0 bases and 5 bases respectively, with 12 bases between them. Germline CDR1 is GTSNPN and CDR2 is SVGIG (reference sequence). The CDR3 DNA follows: TGTGCCTGGAGTGTGGCGTTAGCTGTAGATACGCAGTATTTT. This sequence encodes CAWSVALAVDTQYF.

The chain couples TRBV5-6 to TRBJ1-1; D may be TRBD1 (6 bases). This CDR3 region has 14 residues. CDR1 and CDR2 (germline): SGHDT, YYEEEE. Trimming stripped 7 bases from V and 5 bases from J, with 18 bases between. The CDR3 spells CASGPGMRGTEAFF. CDR3 in DNA: TGTGCCAGCGGGCCCGGAATGAGGGGGACTGAAGCTTTCTTT.

The chain uses TRBV7-9 and TRBJ2-3, with D uncertain. This CDR3 contains 12 residues. The V gene lost 4 bases and the J gene lost 4 bases, with 6 bases spanning the gap. The germline V gene encodes CDR1 SEHNR and CDR2 FQNEAQ (reference sequence). Here the CDR3 reads CASSSLADTQYF. CDR3 nucleotide sequence: TGTGCCAGCAGCTCCTTAGCAGATACGCAGTATTTT.

The V call is TRBV7-2, the J call TRBJ2-6, with 7 bases lining up with TRBD1. The CDR3 is 15 amino acids. V lost 5 bases and J lost 4; bases outside the gene matches: 5. CDR1 and CDR2 from the germline V gene are SGHTA and FQGNSA. The CDR3 protein is CASSTTGPGANVLTF. DNA of the CDR3: TGTGCCAGCAGCACGACAGGGCCAGGGGCCAACGTCCTGACTTTC.

This clone showed up just a few times. J is TRBJ2-1 and V is TRBV5-4; weak D call: TRBD1 (5 bases). V was trimmed by 0 bases and J by 5 bases, leaving 15 bases between them. Germline V CDR1 and CDR2: SGHNT, YYREEE (reference sequence). The CDR3 contains 16 residues. DNA for the CDR3: TGTGCCAGCAGCTTGGGCCCAGGGCACTCTGACAATGAGCAGTTCTTC. Translated, it gives CASSLGPGHSDNEQFF.

The gene calls are TRBV30 and TRBJ2-7, with 9 positions matching TRBD2. The CDR3 loop spans 15 amino acids. The germline V gene encodes CDR1 GTSNPN and CDR2 SVGIG (reference sequence). V lost 8 bases, J lost 0 bases, and 11 bases stayed unmatched. CDR3 nucleotide sequence: TGTGCCCGCGGGAGGGCGGGAGGGGACTCCTACGAGCAGTACTTC. It translates to CARGRAGGDSYEQYF.